One sample yielded the 29 T cell receptor beta chains listed below, sequenced in a study of blood T cell repertoires in COVID-19. Measured with immunoSEQ multiplex PCR; TCRdb has only the in-frame clones, and not every one. This table holds some 200,000 clones, more than 75% found once. Specimen: peripheral blood. Receptors originate from a woman in her sixties or seventies with COVID-19, enrolled during active disease.

The chain joins TRBV13 to TRBJ1-2; 11 bases fit TRBD1. Germline assignment: CDR1 PRHDT and CDR2 FYEKMQ (reference sequence). The CDR3 covers 18 residues. J gave up 2 bases and V 0 bases, and 8 bases lay outside the gene matches. The CDR3 DNA is TGTGCCAGCAGCTTAGGTGGGACAGGGGGTTTTACGAACTATGGCTACACCTTC. This sequence encodes CASSLGGTGGFTNYGYTF.

This clone was observed a single time. The V gene is TRBV19, the J gene TRBJ1-5, with 11 nucleotides matching TRBD1. There are 15 residues in the CDR3. The V gene end was trimmed by 7 bases and the J gene end by 5 bases; junction bases not matched to a gene: 7. The germline V gene encodes CDR1 LNHDA and CDR2 SQIVND (reference sequence). The CDR3 DNA is TGTGCCAGTACGCAGGGACAGGGGGACCATCAGCCCCAGCATTTT. Translating it yields CASTQGQGDHQPQHF.

V gene TRBV5-5 combines with J gene TRBJ2-6; tentative D call: TRBD1 (6 bases). V lost 3 bases and J lost 0, with 10 bases in between. CDR1 SGHKS and CDR2 YYEKEE come from the germline V gene (reference sequence). The CDR3 length is 16 residues. The CDR3 is CASSWTVGSGANVLTF. The CDR3 nucleotides are TGTGCCAGCAGCTGGACAGTGGGCTCTGGGGCCAACGTCCTGACTTTC.

The chain has TRBV7-2 and TRBJ1-2; 9 nucleotides line up with TRBD1. Germline CDR1 reads SGHTA; CDR2 reads FQGNSA. The CDR3 sequence is 16 residues long. V gave up 3 bases and J gave up 6 bases; unmatched junction bases: 11. CDR3 bases: TGTGCCAGCAGCTTTTCGTCTGCGGGACAGGGTAATGGCTACACCTTC. It codes for CASSFSSAGQGNGYTF.

This clone was seen more than once but under ten times. The CDR3 loop reads CASSFGGTYGYTF. The CDR3 DNA reads TGTGCCAGCAGTTTTGGCGGGACCTATGGCTACACCTTC. V gene TRBV12-3 or TRBV12-4 combines with J gene TRBJ1-2, with a possible D match to TRBD1 (5 bases). V lost 3 bases and J 4 bases, leaving 9 bases between the germline ends. This CDR3 comprises 13 residues.

The genes are TRBV7-3 and TRBJ2-7; 11 bases match TRBD2. The CDR3 totals 15 residues. Losses at the gene ends were 4 bases for V and 2 bases for J; bases not matched to a gene: 4. Looked up from germline, CDR1 is SGHTA and CDR2 is FQGTGA. The CDR3 bases are TGTGCCAGCAGCTCCCGGACTAGCGGGCCCTACGAGCAGTACTTC. Translation gives CASSSRTSGPYEQYF. The whole variable domain, filled in from reference TRBV7-3 and TRBJ2-7, reads GAGVSQTPSNKVTEKGKYVELRCDPISGHTALYWYRQSLGQGPEFLIYFQGTGAADDSGLPNDRFFAVRPEGSVSTLKIQRTERGDSAVYLCASSSRTSGPYEQYFGPGTRLTVT.

The chain joins TRBV27 to TRBJ1-6, with TRBD1 matching 9 bases. CDR3 length: 15 amino acids. Germline assignment: CDR1 MNHEY and CDR2 SMNVEV (reference sequence). The junction had 8 bases not matched to a gene; V was cut back by 6 bases and J by 8 bases. CDR3 residues: CASRKQGAFDSPLHF. Here the CDR3 DNA reads TGTGCCAGCAGGAAACAGGGGGCGTTTGATTCACCCCTCCACTTT.

This clone was counted once. The chain is built from TRBV30 and TRBJ1-6, with D possibly TRBD1 on 5 matching bases. The CDR3 length is 13 residues. CDR1 GTSNPN and CDR2 SVGIG come from the germline V gene (reference sequence). V was shortened by 5 bases and J by 9 bases, with 14 bases between the two germline ends. The CDR3 is CAWGTDTGSPLHF. The CDR3 nucleotides are TGTGCCTGGGGAACAGATACAGGTTCACCCCTCCACTTT.

V is TRBV11-2 and J is TRBJ1-6; a possible D gene is TRBD1 (6 bases). Trimming removed 5 bases at V and 6 bases at J, with 11 bases between. The CDR3 has 14 residues. The germline V gene has CDR1 SGHAT and CDR2 FQNNGV. The chain's CDR3 is CASSKDRFNSPLHF. CDR3 coding DNA: TGTGCCAGCAGCAAAGACAGGTTTAATTCACCCCTCCACTTT.

This chain connects TRBV10-3 to TRBJ2-2; 9 bases fit TRBD2. The ends lost 0 bases at V and 3 bases at J; junction bases unmatched: 2. This CDR3 spans 16 amino acids. Looked up from germline, CDR1 is ENHRY and CDR2 is SYGVKD. CDR3 region: CAISESAGGDTGELFF. The CDR3 bases are TGTGCCATCAGTGAGTCGGCGGGAGGGGACACCGGGGAGCTGTTTTTT.

The chain joins TRBV6-6 to TRBJ2-1; 8 nucleotides match TRBD1. Germline lookup yields CDR1 MNHNY and CDR2 SVGAGI (reference sequence). The length of the CDR3 is 13 residues. V lost 6 bases and J lost 7; bases outside the gene matches: 5. The CDR3 coding sequence is TGTGCCAGCAGGAGACAGGGGTGGAATGAGCAGTTCTTC. It codes for CASRRQGWNEQFF.

This clone was seen only a few times. The chain combines TRBV7-9 with TRBJ1-6; D is perhaps TRBD1 (5 bases). This CDR3 contains 16 residues. CDR1 and CDR2 (germline): SEHNR, FQNEAQ (reference sequence). V was shortened by 2 bases and J by 6 bases, with 14 bases between the two germline ends. DNA of the CDR3: TGTGCCAGCAGCTTATCGGCAGGGTATAGTAATTCACCCCTCCACTTT. It specifies CASSLSAGYSNSPLHF. The full variable domain, completed using reference TRBV7-9 and TRBJ1-6, is DTGVSQNPRHKITKRGQNVTFRCDPISEHNRLYWYRQTLGQGPEFLTYFQNEAQLEKSRLLSDRFSAERPKGSFSTLEIQRTEQGDSAMYLCASSLSAGYSNSPLHFGNGTRLTVT.

The J gene is TRBJ2-7, the V gene TRBV2, with TRBD1 as a possible D gene (5 bases). Germline V gene data show CDR1 as SNHLY and CDR2 as FYNNEI. V was cut by 5 bases and J by 4 bases, with 12 bases left in between. This CDR3 has 13 residues. The CDR3 DNA reads TGTGCCAGCAGTAAGTCCCGACAGTACGAGCAGTACTTC. Its translation is CASSKSRQYEQYF.

J is TRBJ1-2 and V is TRBV19; D unclear. Germline V gene sequence: CDR1 LNHDA, CDR2 SQIVND (reference sequence). The CDR3 covers 16 residues. V was cut by 0 bases and J by 5 bases, with 16 bases left in between. Here the CDR3 reads CASSIDRAAPGYGYTF. As DNA, the CDR3 is TGTGCCAGTAGTATAGATCGTGCGGCTCCCGGGTATGGCTACACCTTC.

V is TRBV4-1 and J is TRBJ1-1; D might be TRBD1 (5 bases). Per germline, CDR1 MGHRA and CDR2 YSYEKL. The V end lost 5 bases, the J end lost 5 bases, and 12 bases lay between the germline ends. This CDR3 spans 13 amino acids. CDR3 in amino acids: CASSSQGVTEAFF. CDR3 bases: TGCGCCAGCAGCTCGCAGGGTGTGACTGAAGCTTTCTTT.

This clone came up once. The chain carries TRBV28 and TRBJ2-7, with D possibly being TRBD2 (6 bases). The CDR3 runs to 14 residues. The germline V and J ends were trimmed by 6 bases and 7 bases, with 19 bases remaining between them. Germline lookup yields CDR1 MDHEN and CDR2 SYDVKM. CDR3 residues: CASRSGRGGGEQYF. The CDR3 bases are TGTGCCAGCAGGTCCGGTAGGGGAGGTGGAGAGCAGTACTTC.

The V and J genes are TRBV11-3 and TRBJ1-6; 8 bases agree with TRBD1. The CDR3 runs to 15 residues. With 5 bases clipped from V and 6 bases from J, the junction kept 6 bases outside the gene matches. Germline CDR1 and CDR2: SGHNT and YENEEA. The CDR3 nucleotides are TGTGCCAGCAGCCCACGACAGGGGACTAATTCACCCCTCCACTTT. Its translation: CASSPRQGTNSPLHF.

This rearrangement joins TRBV27 to TRBJ1-5; 7 bases are a match to TRBD1. V shed 5 bases and J 5 bases; nucleotides not matched to a gene: 3. The germline CDR1 and CDR2 sequences are MNHEY and SMNVEV (reference sequence). This CDR3 region has 13 residues. CDR3 sequence: CASSRQGDQPQHF. CDR3 DNA sequence: TGTGCCAGCAGTAGGCAGGGGGATCAGCCCCAGCATTTT.

The chain recombines TRBV6-5 with TRBJ1-2, with TRBD1 identical over 8 bases. The CDR3 is made up of 14 amino acids. Looked up from germline, CDR1 is MNHEY and CDR2 is SVGAGI. Unmatched junction bases numbered 11, after V lost 8 bases and J lost 6 bases. This chain's CDR3 is CASARGQVGNGYTF. DNA for the CDR3: TGTGCCAGCGCCAGGGGGCAGGTCGGGAATGGCTACACCTTC.

The chain recombines TRBV28 with TRBJ2-7; D not certain. The germline CDR1 and CDR2 sequences are MDHEN and SYDVKM. Trimming left V 3 bases short and J 2 bases short, with 17 bases between. The CDR3 runs to 16 residues. CDR3 bases: TGTGCCAGCAGTTTTCCTCGGTTCTCCCAAACCTACGAGCAGTACTTC. Encoded protein: CASSFPRFSQTYEQYF.

The chain has TRBV12-3 or TRBV12-4 and TRBJ2-3; possible D gene TRBD2, 5 bases. Trimming stripped 6 bases from V and 1 base from J, with 5 bases between. The CDR3 is 12 residues long. CDR3 bases: TGTGCCAGCAGGGGAGGCACAGATACGCAGTATTTT. This encodes CASRGGTDTQYF.

CDR3 coding DNA: TGTGCCTGGAGTGTGATACAGGGGGACACTGAAGCTTTCTTT. Its protein is CAWSVIQGDTEAFF. This chain joins TRBV30 and TRBJ1-1; TRBD1 aligns across 8 bases. This CDR3 is built from 14 residues. Germline V gene sequence: CDR1 GTSNPN, CDR2 SVGIG (reference sequence). V trimming: 0 bases; J trimming: 3 bases; junction bases outside the gene matches: 3.

The chain has TRBV28 and TRBJ1-2, with D possibly matching TRBD1 (6 bases). V was trimmed by 5 bases and J by 2 bases, leaving 12 bases between them. Germline assignment: CDR1 MDHEN and CDR2 SYDVKM. This CDR3 comprises 14 residues. This CDR3 is CASSQAGVNYGYTF. In nucleotides, the CDR3 is TGTGCCAGCAGTCAGGCAGGGGTAAACTATGGCTACACCTTC.

V gene TRBV28 combines with J gene TRBJ2-3, with 10 bases that match TRBD2. With 5 bases clipped from V and 8 bases from J, the junction kept 10 bases outside the gene matches. This CDR3 has 15 residues. Germline CDR1 reads MDHEN; CDR2 reads SYDVKM. CDR3 amino acids: CASSTSGTSAGTQYF. The CDR3 DNA sequence: TGTGCCAGCAGTACCTCCGGGACTAGCGCTGGTACGCAGTATTTT.

This chain links TRBV7-2 with TRBJ1-2; D unclear. CDR3 length equals 14 residues. V lost 2 bases, J lost 7 bases, and 14 bases lay in between. The germline CDR1 and CDR2 sequences are SGHTA and FQGNSA. The CDR3 protein is CASSLTIGSSGYTF. The CDR3 DNA reads TGTGCCAGCAGCTTAACCATTGGTTCGAGTGGCTACACCTTC.

The chain joins TRBV15 to TRBJ1-5; the match to TRBD1 covers 8 bases. This CDR3 is built from 14 residues. V lost 5 bases to trimming and J lost 7 bases; unmatched junction nucleotides: 7. CDR1 and CDR2 (germline): LNHNV, YYDKDF (reference sequence). DNA for the CDR3: TGTGCCACCAGCCAAAGGACAGGGACGCAGCCCCAGCATTTT. Its translation: CATSQRTGTQPQHF. Full variable domain (rest looked up from reference TRBV15 and TRBJ1-5): DAMVIQNPRYQVTQFGKPVTLSCSQTLNHNVMYWYQQKSSQAPKLLFHYYDKDFNNEADTPDNFQSRRPNTSFCFLDIRSPGLGDTAMYLCATSQRTGTQPQHFGDGTRLSIL.

The rearrangement uses TRBV5-1 and TRBJ2-2, with 14 bases aligning to TRBD2. Germline V gene data show CDR1 as SGHRS and CDR2 as YFSETQ. V lost 0 bases to trimming and J lost 3 bases; unmatched junction nucleotides: 7. CDR3 length equals 19 residues. The CDR3 spells CASSLGPGLAGVDTGELFF. The CDR3 bases are TGCGCCAGCAGCTTGGGGCCGGGACTAGCGGGAGTGGACACCGGGGAGCTGTTTTTT.

J is TRBJ2-3 and V is TRBV9; unclear D gene. Germline-derived CDR1 and CDR2 are SGDLS and YYNGEE. V was trimmed by 4 bases and J by 2 bases, leaving 5 bases between them. There are 12 residues in the CDR3. CDR3 region: CASSTTTDTQYF. The CDR3 region has the DNA TGTGCCAGCAGCACTACCACAGATACGCAGTATTTT.

This sequence joins TRBV9 and TRBJ2-5, with 7 bases lining up with TRBD2. Germline V gives CDR1 SGDLS, CDR2 YYNGEE. The CDR3 is 17 amino acids. V shed 5 bases, J shed 2 bases, and the junction held 15 bases outside the gene matches. CDR3 in amino acids: CASSGGGWGIGQETQYF. CDR3 in DNA: TGTGCCAGCAGTGGGGGAGGGTGGGGCATTGGACAAGAGACCCAGTACTTC. Full variable domain (outside the CDR3, taken from reference TRBV9 and TRBJ2-5): DSGVTQTPKHLITATGQRVTLRCSPRSGDLSVYWYQQSLDQGLQFLIQYYNGEERAKGNILERFSAQQFPDLHSELNLSSLELGDSALYFCASSGGGWGIGQETQYFGPGTRLLVL.